A selection of T cell receptor beta chains follows, all from one sample in a study of blood T cells in healthy people across ages. From the 5' RACE reads, TCRdb called clonotypes with MiXCR, one entry per CDR3 protein. The repertoire holds under 2 million distinct CDR3 sequences, with roughly 30% as singletons. Specimen: blood. All receptors come from a woman in her 30s in good health. The CDR3 runs from the conserved cysteine through the conserved F or W. A D gene is named only where the DNA matches it firmly. Clone size, where shown, is once, few, many, or a class for clones that have expanded.

cdr3_nt cdr3_aa d_call j_call v_call clone_size
TGTGCCAGCAGTGCAACACAGGAGACCCAGTACTTC CASSATQETQYF . TRBJ2-5 TRBV25-1 .
TGTGCCAGCAGCCCGGACGGAGCAACTAATGAAAAACTGTTTTTT CASSPDGATNEKLFF . TRBJ1-4 TRBV11-2 many
TGTGCCAGCAGTCCCGTCGGGCCTCGGGAGCAGTACTTC CASSPVGPREQYF . TRBJ2-7 TRBV6-5 few
TGTGCCAGCAGCATCCTACGGGTGGATACGCAGTATTTT CASSILRVDTQYF . TRBJ2-3 TRBV11-2 many
TGCGCCAGCAGTTCCGGGGGAACAAGACAAGAGACCCAGTACTTC CASSSGGTRQETQYF . TRBJ2-5 TRBV4-1 .
TGTGCCAGCAGCCAAGAAGCACGGGTTAATTCACCCCTCCACTTT CASSQEARVNSPLHF . TRBJ1-6 TRBV3-1 few
TGCAGCGCCCTTACGGGGACCACTGAAGCTTTCTTT CSALTGTTEAFF . TRBJ1-1 TRBV29-1 few
TGTGCCAGCAGCTTGGGGCGGGCAGGCCGCACAGATACGCAGTATTTT CASSLGRAGRTDTQYF . TRBJ2-3 TRBV7-2 few
TGCGCCAGCAAACTAGCGGCTAGCACAGATACGCAGTATTTT CASKLAASTDTQYF TRBD2 TRBJ2-3 TRBV5-1 .
TGCAGTGCTCCGCGGGACAGCTTCTCTGGGGCCAACGTCCTGACTTTC CSAPRDSFSGANVLTF . TRBJ2-6 TRBV20-1 .
TGTGCCAGCAGTGGAGGGCCTAACTCGGGCTATGGCTACACCTTC CASSGGPNSGYGYTF . TRBJ1-2 TRBV6-6 few
TGTGCCAGCAGTTACGAGGCCAAAGGCTACACCTTC CASSYEAKGYTF . TRBJ1-2 TRBV6-2/TRBV6-3 .
TGTGCCAGCAGCGTAGTGGGGGGGCCATCGGAGACCCAGTACTTC CASSVVGGPSETQYF . TRBJ2-5 TRBV9 few
TGCAGTGTTCCGCCTCAGGGTCCCTACGAGCAGTACTTC CSVPPQGPYEQYF . TRBJ2-7 TRBV20-1 .
TGCAGTGCTCCCCGGGGAAGGTTCTTC CSAPRGRFF . TRBJ2-1 TRBV20-1 .
TGTGCCAGCACCTCTATCCCGGGTTACGAGCAGTTCTTC CASTSIPGYEQFF . TRBJ2-1 TRBV6-6 .
TGTGCCAGCAGCGCCCACAGGGGCGGTTACTCTAGGGCCAACGTCCTGACTTTC CASSAHRGGYSRANVLTF TRBD1 TRBJ2-6 TRBV7-9 .
TGTGCCAGCAGTGAAATGGGTGGGGGACCCTACGAGCAGTACTTC CASSEMGGGPYEQYF . TRBJ2-7 TRBV2 .
TGCAGTGCTGAAACCCTTGACGGAGGTTCCTACGAGCAGTACTTC CSAETLDGGSYEQYF . TRBJ2-7 TRBV20-1 .
TGCGCCAGCAATCACGGGGCGCCAGACTATGGCTACACCTTC CASNHGAPDYGYTF . TRBJ1-2 TRBV5-1 few
TGTGCCAGCAGCCAAACAGGGGGAAACTATGGCTACACCTTC CASSQTGGNYGYTF TRBD1 TRBJ1-2 TRBV14 .
TGTGCCAGCAGCTTGGAGCCCTTGCTAGCGGGAAACACCGGGGAGCTGTTTTTT CASSLEPLLAGNTGELFF TRBD2 TRBJ2-2 TRBV5-5 .
TGTGCCAGCAGCATAGACTCCTATAATTCGCCCCTCCACTTT CASSIDSYNSPLHF . TRBJ1-6 TRBV7-3 few
TGTGCCAGCAGCGGGGAGGGGGCTTATGAGCAGTTCTTC CASSGEGAYEQFF . TRBJ2-1 TRBV7-6 few
TGCAGTGCTAGAGATTTTGAGTGGGACGATGAGCAGTTCTTC CSARDFEWDDEQFF . TRBJ2-1 TRBV20-1 .
TGTGCCAGCGGACGGAGAATAGCCAAAAACATTCAGTACTTC CASGRRIAKNIQYF . TRBJ2-4 TRBV21-1 .
TGCGCCAGCAGCCAAAGTGCCAGGCCGAGCTCCTACAATGAGCAGTTCTTC CASSQSARPSSYNEQFF . TRBJ2-1 TRBV4-1 few